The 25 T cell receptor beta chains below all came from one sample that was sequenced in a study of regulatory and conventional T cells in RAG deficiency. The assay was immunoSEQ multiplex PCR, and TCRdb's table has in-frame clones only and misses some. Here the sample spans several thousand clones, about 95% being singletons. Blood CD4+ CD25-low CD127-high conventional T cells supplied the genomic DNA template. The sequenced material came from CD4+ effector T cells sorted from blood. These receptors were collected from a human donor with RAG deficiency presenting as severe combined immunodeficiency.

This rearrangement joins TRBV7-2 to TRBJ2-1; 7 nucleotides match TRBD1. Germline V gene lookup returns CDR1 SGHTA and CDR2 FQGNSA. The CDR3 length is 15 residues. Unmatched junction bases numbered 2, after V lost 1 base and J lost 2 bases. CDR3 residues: CASSLGQGAYNEQFF. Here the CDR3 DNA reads TGTGCCAGCAGCTTAGGACAGGGCGCCTACAATGAGCAGTTCTTC.

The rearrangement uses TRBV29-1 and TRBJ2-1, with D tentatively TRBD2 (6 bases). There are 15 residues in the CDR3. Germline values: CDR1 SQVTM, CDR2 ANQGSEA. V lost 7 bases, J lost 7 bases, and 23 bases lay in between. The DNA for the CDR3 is TGCAGCGCCGCGGGAACAGGTCACAACCGGAATGAGCAGTTCTTC. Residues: CSAAGTGHNRNEQFF.

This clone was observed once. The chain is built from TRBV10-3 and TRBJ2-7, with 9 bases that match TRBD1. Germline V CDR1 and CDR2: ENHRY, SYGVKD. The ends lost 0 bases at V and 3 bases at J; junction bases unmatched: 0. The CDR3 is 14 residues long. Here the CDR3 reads CAISESTGGYEQYF. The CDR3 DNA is TGTGCCATCAGTGAGTCGACAGGGGGCTACGAGCAGTACTTC.

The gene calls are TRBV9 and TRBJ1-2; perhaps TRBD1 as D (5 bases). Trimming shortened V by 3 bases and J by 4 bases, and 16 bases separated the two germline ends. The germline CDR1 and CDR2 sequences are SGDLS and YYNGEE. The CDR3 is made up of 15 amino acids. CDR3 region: CASSALGPLGYGYTF. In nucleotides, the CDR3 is TGTGCCAGCAGCGCACTGGGACCCCTGGGCTATGGCTACACCTTC. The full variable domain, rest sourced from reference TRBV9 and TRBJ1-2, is DSGVTQTPKHLITATGQRVTLRCSPRSGDLSVYWYQQSLDQGLQFLIQYYNGEERAKGNILERFSAQQFPDLHSELNLSSLELGDSALYFCASSALGPLGYGYTFGSGTRLTVV.

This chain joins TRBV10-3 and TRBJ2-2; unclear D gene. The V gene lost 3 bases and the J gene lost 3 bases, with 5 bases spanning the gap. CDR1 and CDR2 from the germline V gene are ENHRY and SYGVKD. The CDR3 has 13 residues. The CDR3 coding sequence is TGTGCCATCAGTGAATCGGACACCGGGGAGCTGTTTTTT. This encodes CAISESDTGELFF.

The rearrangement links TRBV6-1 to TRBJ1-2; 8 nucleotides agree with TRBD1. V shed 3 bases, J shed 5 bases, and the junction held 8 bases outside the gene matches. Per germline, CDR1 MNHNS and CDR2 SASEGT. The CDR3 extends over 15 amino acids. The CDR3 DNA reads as TGTGCCAGCAGTGAGACAGGGGTCCTTTTTTATGGCTACACCTTC. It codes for CASSETGVLFYGYTF.

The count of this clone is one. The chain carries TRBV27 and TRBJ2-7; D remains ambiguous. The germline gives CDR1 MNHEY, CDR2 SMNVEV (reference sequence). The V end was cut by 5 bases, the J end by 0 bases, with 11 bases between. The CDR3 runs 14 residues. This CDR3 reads CASSPRTASYEQYF. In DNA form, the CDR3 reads TGTGCCAGCAGTCCCCGGACGGCCTCCTACGAGCAGTACTTC.

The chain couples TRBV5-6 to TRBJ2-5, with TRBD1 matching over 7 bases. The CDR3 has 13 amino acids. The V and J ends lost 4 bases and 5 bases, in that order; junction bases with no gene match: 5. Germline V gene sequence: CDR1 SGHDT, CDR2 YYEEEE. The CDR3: CASSRRGPETQYF. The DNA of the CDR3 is TGTGCCAGCAGCCGAAGGGGGCCTGAGACCCAGTACTTC.

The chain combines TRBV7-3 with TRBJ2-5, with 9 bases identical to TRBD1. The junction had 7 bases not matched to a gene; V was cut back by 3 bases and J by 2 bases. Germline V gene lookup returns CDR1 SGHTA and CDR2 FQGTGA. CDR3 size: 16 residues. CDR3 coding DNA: TGTGCCAGCAGCTTGGGGGACAGGGCGGCGCAAGAGACCCAGTACTTC. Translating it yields CASSLGDRAAQETQYF.

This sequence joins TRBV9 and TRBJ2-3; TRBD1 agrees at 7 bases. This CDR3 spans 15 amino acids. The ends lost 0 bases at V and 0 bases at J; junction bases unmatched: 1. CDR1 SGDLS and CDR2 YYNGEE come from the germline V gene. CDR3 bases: TGTGCCAGCAGCGTAGAGACAGGGAGCACAGATACGCAGTATTTT. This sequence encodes CASSVETGSTDTQYF.

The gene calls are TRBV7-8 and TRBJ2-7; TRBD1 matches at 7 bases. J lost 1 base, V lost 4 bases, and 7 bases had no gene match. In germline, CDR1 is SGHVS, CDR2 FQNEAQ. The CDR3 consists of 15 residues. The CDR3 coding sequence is TGTGCCAGCAGCTCTAAACCGGGACAGTCCTACGAGCAGTACTTC. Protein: CASSSKPGQSYEQYF.

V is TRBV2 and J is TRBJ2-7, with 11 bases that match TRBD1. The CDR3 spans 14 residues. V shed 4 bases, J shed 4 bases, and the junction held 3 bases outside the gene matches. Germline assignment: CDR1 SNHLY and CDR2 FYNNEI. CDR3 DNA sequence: TGTGCCAGCAGTGCCGGGACAGGGGGGTACGAGCAGTACTTC. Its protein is CASSAGTGGYEQYF.

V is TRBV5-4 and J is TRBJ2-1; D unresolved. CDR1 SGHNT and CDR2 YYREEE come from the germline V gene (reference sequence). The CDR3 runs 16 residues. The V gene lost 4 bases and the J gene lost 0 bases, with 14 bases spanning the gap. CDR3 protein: CASSRDALGSYNEQFF. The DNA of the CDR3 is TGTGCCAGCAGCCGTGACGCCCTGGGCTCCTACAATGAGCAGTTCTTC.

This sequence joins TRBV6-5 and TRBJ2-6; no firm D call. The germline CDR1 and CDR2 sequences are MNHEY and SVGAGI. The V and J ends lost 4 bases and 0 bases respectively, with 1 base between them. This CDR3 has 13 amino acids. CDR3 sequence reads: CASSFSGANVLTF. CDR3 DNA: TGTGCCAGCAGTTTCTCTGGGGCCAACGTCCTGACTTTC.

This CDR3 is CASSLGRGQPQHF. Here the CDR3 DNA reads TGCGCCAGCAGCCTAGGTAGGGGCCAGCCCCAGCATTTT. V gene TRBV5-1 combines with J gene TRBJ1-5; D might be TRBD1 (5 bases). CDR1 and CDR2 from the germline V gene are SGHRS and YFSETQ. This CDR3 comprises 13 residues. With 4 bases removed from V and 7 bases from J, the gap between germline ends came to 12 bases.

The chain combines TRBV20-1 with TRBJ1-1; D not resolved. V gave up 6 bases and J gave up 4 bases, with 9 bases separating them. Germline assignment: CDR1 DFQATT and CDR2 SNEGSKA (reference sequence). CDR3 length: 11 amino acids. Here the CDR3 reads CSARLATEAFF. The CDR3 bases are TGCAGTGCCCGACTGGCCACTGAAGCTTTCTTT.

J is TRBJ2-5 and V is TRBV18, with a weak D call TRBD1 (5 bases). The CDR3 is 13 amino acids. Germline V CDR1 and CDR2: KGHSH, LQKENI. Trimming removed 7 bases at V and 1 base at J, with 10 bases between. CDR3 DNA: TGTGCCAGCTGTAGACAGCTCCAAGAGACCCAGTACTTC. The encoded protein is CASCRQLQETQYF. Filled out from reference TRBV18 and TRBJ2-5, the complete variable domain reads NAGVMQNPRHLVRRRGQEARLRCSPMKGHSHVYWYRQLPEEGLKFMVYLQKENIIDESGMPKERFSAEFPKEGPSILRIQQVVRGDSAAYFCASCRQLQETQYFGPGTRLLVL.

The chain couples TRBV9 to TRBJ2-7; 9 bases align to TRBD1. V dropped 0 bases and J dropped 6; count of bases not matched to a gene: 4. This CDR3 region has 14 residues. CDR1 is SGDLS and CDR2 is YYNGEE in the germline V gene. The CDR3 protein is CASSVGGTGFEQYF. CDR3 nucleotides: TGTGCCAGCAGCGTAGGAGGGACAGGGTTCGAGCAGTACTTC. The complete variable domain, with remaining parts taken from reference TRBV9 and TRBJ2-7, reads DSGVTQTPKHLITATGQRVTLRCSPRSGDLSVYWYQQSLDQGLQFLIQYYNGEERAKGNILERFSAQQFPDLHSELNLSSLELGDSALYFCASSVGGTGFEQYFGPGTRLTVT.

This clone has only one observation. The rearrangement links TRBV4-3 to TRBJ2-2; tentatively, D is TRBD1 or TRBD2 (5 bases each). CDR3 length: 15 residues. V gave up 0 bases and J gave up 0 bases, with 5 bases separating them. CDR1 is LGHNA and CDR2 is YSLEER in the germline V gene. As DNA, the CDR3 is TGCGCCAGCAGCCAAGAGGGGGCGAACACCGGGGAGCTGTTTTTT. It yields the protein CASSQEGANTGELFF.

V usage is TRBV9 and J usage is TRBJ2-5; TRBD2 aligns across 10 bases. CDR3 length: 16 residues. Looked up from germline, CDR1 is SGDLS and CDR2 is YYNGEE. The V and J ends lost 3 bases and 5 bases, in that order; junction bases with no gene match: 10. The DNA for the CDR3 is TGTGCCAGCAGCGGGTCTACTAGCGGGACATGGGAGACCCAGTACTTC. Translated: CASSGSTSGTWETQYF.

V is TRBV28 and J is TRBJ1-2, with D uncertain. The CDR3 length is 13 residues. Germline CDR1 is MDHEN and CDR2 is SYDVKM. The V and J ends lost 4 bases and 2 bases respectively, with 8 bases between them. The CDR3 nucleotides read TGTGCCAGCAGTTGGGCGGCCAACTATGGCTACACCTTC. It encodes CASSWAANYGYTF.

The CDR3 DNA reads TGTGCCAGTAGTATATGGCGCAGGGACAGGGGCCTATACAATGAGCAGTTCTTC. Protein sequence: CASSIWRRDRGLYNEQFF. The chain is built from TRBV19 and TRBJ2-1, with TRBD1 matching over 10 bases. V shed 2 bases and J 4 bases; nucleotides not matched to a gene: 11. The CDR3 is made up of 18 amino acids. CDR1 LNHDA and CDR2 SQIVND come from the germline V gene (reference sequence).

The CDR3: CASSQVWASTDTQYF. CDR3 nucleotides: TGCGCCAGCAGCCAAGTTTGGGCCAGCACAGATACGCAGTATTTT. This chain connects TRBV4-3 to TRBJ2-3; D remains unclear. In germline, CDR1 is LGHNA, CDR2 YSLEER. V was trimmed by 1 base and J by 0 bases, leaving 8 bases between them. This CDR3 spans 15 amino acids.

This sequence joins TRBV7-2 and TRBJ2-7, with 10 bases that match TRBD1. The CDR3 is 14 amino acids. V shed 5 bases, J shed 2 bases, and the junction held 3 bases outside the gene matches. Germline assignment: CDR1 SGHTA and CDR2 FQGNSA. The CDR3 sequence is CASSLGTGAYEQYF. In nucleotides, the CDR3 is TGTGCCAGCAGCCTAGGGACAGGGGCCTACGAGCAGTACTTC. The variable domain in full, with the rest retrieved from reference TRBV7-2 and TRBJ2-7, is GAGVSQSPSNKVTEKGKDVELRCDPISGHTALYWYRQSLGQGLEFLIYFQGNSAPDKSGLPSDRFSAERTGGSVSTLTIQRTQQEDSAVYLCASSLGTGAYEQYFGPGTRLTVT.

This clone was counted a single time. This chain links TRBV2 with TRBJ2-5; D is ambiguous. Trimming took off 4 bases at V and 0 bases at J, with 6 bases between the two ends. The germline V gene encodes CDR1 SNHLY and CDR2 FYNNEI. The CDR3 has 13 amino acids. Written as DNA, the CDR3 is TGTGCCAGCAGTGGCCAGTACCAAGAGACCCAGTACTTC. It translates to CASSGQYQETQYF.